These 16 T cell receptor beta chains were all obtained from the same sample, sequenced in a study of OX40 agonist ivuxolimab in advanced cancers. Library preparation employed the immunoSEQ multiplex PCR assay. As stored in TCRdb, this immuneACCESS dataset retains in-frame rearrangements with V and J assigned. A fraction of the clones does not appear; measured against another copy, unresolved V genes explain less than half of the discrepancy, and the remainder lacks a known reason. The sample table shows roughly 56,000 clones, and roughly 83% are seen once. Jointly, the top ten make up roughly 2.7% of the sample. This specimen was CD4+ or CD8+ T cells sorted from blood, taken in a trial of the OX40 agonist ivuxolimab. Receptors were obtained from an adult with an advanced solid tumor such as melanoma, head and neck, liver or kidney cancer.

The CDR3 coding sequence is TGCGCCAGCAGGGACGGGAACACTGAAGCTTTCTTT. This gives the protein CASRDGNTEAFF. The chain carries TRBV10-1 and TRBJ1-1, with D unclear. CDR1 is WNHNN, CDR2 SYGVQD, per germline (reference sequence). This CDR3 is 12 amino acids long. The germline V and J ends were trimmed by 6 bases and 1 base, with 6 bases remaining between them.

The gene calls are TRBV9 and TRBJ2-5; 11 positions match TRBD2. CDR1 is SGDLS and CDR2 is YYNGEE in the germline V gene. Trimming at V came to 3 bases and at J to 5 bases, leaving 6 bases not matched to a gene. This CDR3 has 15 amino acids. The CDR3 reads CASSGLAGGPETQYF. In DNA form, the CDR3 reads TGTGCCAGCAGCGGATTAGCGGGGGGGCCGGAGACCCAGTACTTC.

CDR3 region: CASSSSTATHPQHF. DNA for the CDR3: TGTGCCAGCTCATCAAGCACCGCAACCCACCCCCAGCATTTT. The chain recombines TRBV18 with TRBJ1-5; no reliable D call. Germline CDR1 is KGHSH and CDR2 is LQKENI. Trimming pared 5 bases from V and 10 bases from J, leaving 18 bases between. The CDR3 runs 14 residues.

The chain uses TRBV5-1 and TRBJ2-2; possibly TRBD1 for D (6 bases). The CDR3 covers 14 residues. Germline V CDR1 and CDR2: SGHRS, YFSETQ. Trimming left V 6 bases short and J 4 bases short, with 13 bases between. The chain's CDR3 is CASIQGTVTGELFF. The CDR3, as DNA: TGCGCCAGCATACAGGGTACGGTCACCGGGGAGCTGTTTTTT.

The chain combines TRBV6-5 with TRBJ2-2, with 8 bases matching TRBD1. Germline CDR1 and CDR2: MNHEY and SVGAGI. The V gene end was trimmed by 8 bases and the J gene end by 5 bases; junction bases not matched to a gene: 4. The CDR3 has 13 residues. The CDR3: CASGQGGTGELFF. The CDR3 region has the DNA TGTGCCAGCGGACAGGGCGGAACCGGGGAGCTGTTTTTT.

The chain couples TRBV5-6 to TRBJ2-7; D perhaps matches TRBD2 (5 bases). Per the germline V gene, CDR1 is SGHDT and CDR2 is YYEEEE. The CDR3 length is 13 residues. V dropped 1 base and J dropped 6 bases, with 11 bases sitting between them. The CDR3 DNA follows: TGTGCCAGCAGCTTGTCCGGGGTTCGCGAGCAGTACTTC. Translation gives CASSLSGVREQYF.

V and J are TRBV15 and TRBJ1-1; no definite D call. Germline assignment: CDR1 LNHNV and CDR2 YYDKDF (reference sequence). The CDR3 consists of 14 residues. Trimming took 4 bases from V and 2 from J, leaving 11 bases between them. Written as DNA, the CDR3 is TGTGCCACCAGCATCCCACGGATTAACACTGAAGCTTTCTTT. Translation: CATSIPRINTEAFF.

The V and J genes are TRBV7-8 and TRBJ1-2, with D possibly TRBD1 on 5 matching bases. V shed 5 bases and J shed 5 bases, with 18 bases lying between them. The CDR3 consists of 15 residues. The V gene's germline CDR1 is SGHVS and CDR2 FQNEAQ. CDR3 sequence reads: CASSPFRVGGYGYTF. DNA of the CDR3: TGTGCCAGCAGCCCGTTCAGGGTCGGGGGTTATGGCTACACCTTC.

The V gene is TRBV10-3, the J gene TRBJ2-3; 15 nucleotides agree with TRBD2. CDR1 is ENHRY and CDR2 is SYGVKD in the germline V gene. J gave up 0 bases and V 3 bases, and 1 base lay outside the gene matches. The CDR3 has 17 residues. CDR3 residues: CAISDGLAGGSTDTQYF. For the CDR3, the DNA is TGTGCCATCAGTGATGGACTAGCGGGGGGGAGCACAGATACGCAGTATTTT.

The J gene is TRBJ1-5, the V gene TRBV2; the match to TRBD1 covers 7 bases. Germline V gives CDR1 SNHLY, CDR2 FYNNEI. V shed 6 bases and J 3 bases; nucleotides not matched to a gene: 8. CDR3 size: 15 residues. The CDR3 region is CASSLDRAYNQPQHF. Written as DNA, the CDR3 is TGTGCCAGCAGCCTTGACAGGGCTTACAATCAGCCCCAGCATTTT. The variable domain in full, with the rest retrieved from reference TRBV2 and TRBJ1-5, is EPEVTQTPSHQVTQMGQEVILRCVPISNHLYFYWYRQILGQKVEFLVSFYNNEISEKSEIFDDQFSVERPDGSNFTLKIRSTKLEDSAMYFCASSLDRAYNQPQHFGDGTRLSIL.

The V gene is TRBV7-9, the J gene TRBJ1-5; a possible D gene is TRBD1 (5 bases). Germline loops: CDR1 SEHNR, CDR2 FQNEAQ (reference sequence). This CDR3 is 17 amino acids long. Trimming took 5 bases from V and 6 from J, leaving 23 bases between them. The CDR3, as DNA: TGTGCCAGCAGCCCGGGTGGGGCAGGGTGGATAGGTCAGCCCCAGCATTTT. The encoded protein is CASSPGGAGWIGQPQHF.

This clone was found once. The chain employs TRBV2 and TRBJ1-5; 7 bases are a match to TRBD1. CDR1 and CDR2 from the germline V gene are SNHLY and FYNNEI. This CDR3 is 13 amino acids long. V gave up 8 bases and J gave up 7 bases; unmatched junction bases: 8. DNA for the CDR3: TGTGCCAGCGACAGGGACCATAGCCAGCCCCAGCATTTT. Amino acids: CASDRDHSQPQHF. Supplemented by reference TRBV2 and TRBJ1-5, the full variable domain reads EPEVTQTPSHQVTQMGQEVILRCVPISNHLYFYWYRQILGQKVEFLVSFYNNEISEKSEIFDDQFSVERPDGSNFTLKIRSTKLEDSAMYFCASDRDHSQPQHFGDGTRLSIL.

Turning to this clone: Other DNA sequences in the same sample also yield this CDR3. V gene TRBV7-8 combines with J gene TRBJ2-3; D is perhaps TRBD2 (5 bases). Germline V gene sequence: CDR1 SGHVS, CDR2 FQNEAQ. V was trimmed by 1 base and J by 0 bases, leaving 11 bases between them. The CDR3 loop spans 16 amino acids. CDR3 residues: CASSLGSSLSTDTQYF. CDR3 sequence (DNA): TGTGCCAGCAGCTTAGGGTCTAGCCTAAGCACAGATACGCAGTATTTT.

V is TRBV4-2 and J is TRBJ1-5; D call uncertain. The length of the CDR3 is 13 residues. Trimming removed 0 bases from V and 4 bases from J, with 4 bases in between. Per the germline V gene, CDR1 is LGHNA and CDR2 is YNFKEQ. The CDR3 DNA follows: TGTGCCAGCAGCCAAGATCAGAATCAGCCCCAGCATTTT. Translated, it gives CASSQDQNQPQHF.

The chain combines TRBV28 with TRBJ2-1; the D call may be TRBD1 or TRBD2 (6 bases each). Germline V lookup: CDR1 MDHEN, CDR2 SYDVKM. The CDR3 runs to 20 residues. Trimming cost V 7 bases and J 2 bases, with 30 bases left between them. CDR3 in amino acids: CASTPPTGRDAAIPYNEQFF. The CDR3 DNA sequence: TGTGCCAGCACCCCGCCCACAGGGCGGGACGCCGCGATTCCCTACAATGAGCAGTTCTTC.

CDR3 residues: CASRGRSSPNSPLHF. The CDR3 region has the DNA TGTGCCAGCAGGGGGCGCAGTAGCCCCAATTCACCCCTCCACTTT. The rearrangement uses TRBV2 and TRBJ1-6, with D possibly being TRBD1 (5 bases). Trimming cost V 6 bases and J 7 bases, with 16 bases left between them. Germline loops: CDR1 SNHLY, CDR2 FYNNEI. The CDR3 spans 15 residues.